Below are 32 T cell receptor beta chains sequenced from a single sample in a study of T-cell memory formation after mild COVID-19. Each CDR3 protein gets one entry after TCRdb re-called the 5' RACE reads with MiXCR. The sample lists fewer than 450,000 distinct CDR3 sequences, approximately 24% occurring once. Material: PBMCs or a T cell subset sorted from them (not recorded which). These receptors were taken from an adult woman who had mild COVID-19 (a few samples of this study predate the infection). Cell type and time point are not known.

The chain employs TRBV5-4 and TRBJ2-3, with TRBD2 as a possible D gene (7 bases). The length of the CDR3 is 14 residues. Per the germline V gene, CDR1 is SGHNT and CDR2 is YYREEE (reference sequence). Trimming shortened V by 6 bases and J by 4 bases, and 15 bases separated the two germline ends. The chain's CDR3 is CASNHWGGPDTQYF. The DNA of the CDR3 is TGTGCCAGCAACCATTGGGGGGGCCCAGATACGCAGTATTTT. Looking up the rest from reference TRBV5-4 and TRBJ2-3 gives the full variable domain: ETGVTQSPTHLIKTRGQQVTLRCSSQSGHNTVSWYQQALGQGPQFIFQYYREEENGRGNFPPRFSGLQFPNYSSELNVNALELDDSALYLCASNHWGGPDTQYFGPGTRLTVL.

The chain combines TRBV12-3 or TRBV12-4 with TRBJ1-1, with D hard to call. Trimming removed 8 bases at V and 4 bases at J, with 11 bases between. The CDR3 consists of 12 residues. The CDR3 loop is CASCLWGTEAFF. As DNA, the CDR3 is TGTGCCAGCTGTCTTTGGGGCACTGAAGCTTTCTTT.

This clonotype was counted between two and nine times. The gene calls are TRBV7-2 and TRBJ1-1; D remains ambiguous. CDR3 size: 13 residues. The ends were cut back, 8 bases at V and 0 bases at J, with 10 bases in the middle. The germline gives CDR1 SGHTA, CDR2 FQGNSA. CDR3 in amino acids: CASRVSVNTEAFF. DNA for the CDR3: TGTGCCAGCCGGGTGTCTGTGAACACTGAAGCTTTCTTT.

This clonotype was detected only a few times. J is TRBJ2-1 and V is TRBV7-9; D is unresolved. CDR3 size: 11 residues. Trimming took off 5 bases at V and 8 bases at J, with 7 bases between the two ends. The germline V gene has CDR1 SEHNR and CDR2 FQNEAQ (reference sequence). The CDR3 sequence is CASSLYDEQFF. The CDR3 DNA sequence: TGTGCCAGCAGCCTGTACGATGAGCAGTTCTTC. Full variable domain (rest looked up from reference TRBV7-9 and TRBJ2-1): DTGVSQNPRHKITKRGQNVTFRCDPISEHNRLYWYRQTLGQGPEFLTYFQNEAQLEKSRLLSDRFSAERPKGSFSTLEIQRTEQGDSAMYLCASSLYDEQFFGPGTRLTVL.

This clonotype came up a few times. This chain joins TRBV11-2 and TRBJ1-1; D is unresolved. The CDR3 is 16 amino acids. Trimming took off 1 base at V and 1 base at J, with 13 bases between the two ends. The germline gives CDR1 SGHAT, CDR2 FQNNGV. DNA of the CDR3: TGTGCCAGCAGCTTAGTCATTGATCGGCGGAACACTGAAGCTTTCTTT. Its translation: CASSLVIDRRNTEAFF.

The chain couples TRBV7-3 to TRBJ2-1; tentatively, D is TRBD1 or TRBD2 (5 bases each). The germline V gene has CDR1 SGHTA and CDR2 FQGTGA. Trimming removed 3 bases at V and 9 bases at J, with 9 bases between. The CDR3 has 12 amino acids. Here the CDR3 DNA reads TGTGCCAGCAGCTTCCGGGGCGGTGAGCAGTTCTTC. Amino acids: CASSFRGGEQFF.

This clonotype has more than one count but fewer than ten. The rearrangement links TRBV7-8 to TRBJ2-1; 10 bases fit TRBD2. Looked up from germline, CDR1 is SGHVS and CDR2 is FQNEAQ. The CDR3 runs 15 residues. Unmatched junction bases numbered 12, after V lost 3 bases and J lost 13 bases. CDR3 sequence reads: CASSFGTSVLISQFF. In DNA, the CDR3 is TGTGCCAGCAGCTTCGGGACTAGCGTCTTGATCTCCCAGTTCTTC.

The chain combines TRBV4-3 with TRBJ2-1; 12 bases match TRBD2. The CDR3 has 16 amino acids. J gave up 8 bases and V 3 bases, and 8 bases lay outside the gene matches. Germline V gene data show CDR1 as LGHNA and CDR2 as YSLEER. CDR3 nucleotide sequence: TGCGCCAGCAGCCAGGAAGGACTAGCGGGACTCGATGAGCAGTTCTTC. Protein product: CASSQEGLAGLDEQFF.

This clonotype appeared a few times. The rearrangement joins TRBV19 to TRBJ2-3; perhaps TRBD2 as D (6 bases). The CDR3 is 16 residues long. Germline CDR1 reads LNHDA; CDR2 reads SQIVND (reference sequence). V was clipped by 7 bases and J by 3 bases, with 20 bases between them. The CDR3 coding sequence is TGTGCCAGTACCGACCTCGCGGGGTTAAGTACAGATACGCAGTATTTT. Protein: CASTDLAGLSTDTQYF. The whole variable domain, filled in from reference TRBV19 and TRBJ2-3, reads DGGITQSPKYLFRKEGQNVTLSCEQNLNHDAMYWYRQDPGQGLRLIYYSQIVNDFQKGDIAEGYSVSREKKESFPLTVTSAQKNPTAFYLCASTDLAGLSTDTQYFGPGTRLTVL.

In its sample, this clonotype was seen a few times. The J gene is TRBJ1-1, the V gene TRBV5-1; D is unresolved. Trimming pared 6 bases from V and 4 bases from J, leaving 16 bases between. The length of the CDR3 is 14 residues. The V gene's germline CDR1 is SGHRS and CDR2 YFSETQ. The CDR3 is CASNRESPTTEAFF. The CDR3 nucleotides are TGCGCCAGCAACCGGGAGAGCCCGACCACTGAAGCTTTCTTT.

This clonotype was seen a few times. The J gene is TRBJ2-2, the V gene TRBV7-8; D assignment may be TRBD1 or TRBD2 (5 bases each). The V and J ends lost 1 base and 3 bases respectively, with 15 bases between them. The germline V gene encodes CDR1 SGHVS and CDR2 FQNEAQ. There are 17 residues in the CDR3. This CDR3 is CASSLVGPTRDTGELFF. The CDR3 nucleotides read TGTGCCAGCAGCTTAGTGGGACCCACAAGGGACACCGGGGAGCTGTTTTTT.

In DNA form, the CDR3 reads TGTGCCAGCAGCGTAGGTTCCCAGGGACACTACGAGCAGTACTTC. Its translation is CASSVGSQGHYEQYF. This rearrangement joins TRBV9 to TRBJ2-7; weak D call: TRBD1 (6 bases). CDR3 length: 15 residues. Trimming shortened V by 0 bases and J by 3 bases, and 13 bases separated the two germline ends. Germline CDR1 SGDLS, CDR2 YYNGEE.

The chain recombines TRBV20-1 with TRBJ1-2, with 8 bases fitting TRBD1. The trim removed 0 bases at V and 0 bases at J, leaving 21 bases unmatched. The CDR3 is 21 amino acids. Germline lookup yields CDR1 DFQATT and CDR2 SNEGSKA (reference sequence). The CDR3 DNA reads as TGCAGTGCTAGAGATCTCGGGACAGACTGGACAGGGTCTTACTCTAACTATGGCTACACCTTC. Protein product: CSARDLGTDWTGSYSNYGYTF.

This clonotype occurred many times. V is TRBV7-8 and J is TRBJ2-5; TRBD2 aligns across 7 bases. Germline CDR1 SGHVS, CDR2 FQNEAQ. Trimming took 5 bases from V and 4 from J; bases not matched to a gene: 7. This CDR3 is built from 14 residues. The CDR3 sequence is CASSPRGGRETQYF. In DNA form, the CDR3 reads TGTGCCAGCAGCCCTCGCGGGGGACGAGAGACCCAGTACTTC.

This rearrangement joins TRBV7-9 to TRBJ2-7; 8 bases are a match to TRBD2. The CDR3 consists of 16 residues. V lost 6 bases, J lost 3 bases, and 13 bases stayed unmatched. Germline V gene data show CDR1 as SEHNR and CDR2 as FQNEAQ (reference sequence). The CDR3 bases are TGTGCCAGCAGTTTAAGGGTGACTAGCGAAGTCTACGAGCAGTACTTC. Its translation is CASSLRVTSEVYEQYF.

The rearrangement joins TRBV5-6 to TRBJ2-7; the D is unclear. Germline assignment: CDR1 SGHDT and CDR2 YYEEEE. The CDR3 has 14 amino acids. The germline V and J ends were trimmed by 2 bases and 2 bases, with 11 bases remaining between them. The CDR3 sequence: CASSLLYVPYEQYF. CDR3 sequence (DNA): TGTGCCAGCAGCTTACTTTATGTGCCCTACGAGCAGTACTTC. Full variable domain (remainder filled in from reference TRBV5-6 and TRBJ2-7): DAGVTQSPTHLIKTRGQQVTLRCSPKSGHDTVSWYQQALGQGPQFIFQYYEEEERQRGNFPDRFSGHQFPNYSSELNVNALLLGDSALYLCASSLLYVPYEQYFGPGTRLTVT.

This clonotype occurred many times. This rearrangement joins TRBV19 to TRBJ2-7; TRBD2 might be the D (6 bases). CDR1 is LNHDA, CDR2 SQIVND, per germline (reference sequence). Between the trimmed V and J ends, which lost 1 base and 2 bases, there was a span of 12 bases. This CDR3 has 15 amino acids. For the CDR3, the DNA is TGTGCCAGTAGTATAGGTTCGGCGGGAACCTACGAGCAGTACTTC. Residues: CASSIGSAGTYEQYF.

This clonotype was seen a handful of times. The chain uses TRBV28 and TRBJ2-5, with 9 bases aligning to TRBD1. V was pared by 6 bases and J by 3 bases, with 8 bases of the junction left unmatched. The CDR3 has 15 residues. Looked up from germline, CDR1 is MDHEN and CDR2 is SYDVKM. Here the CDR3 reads CASRLPGTGKETQYF. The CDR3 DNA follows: TGTGCCAGCAGACTTCCCGGGACAGGGAAAGAGACCCAGTACTTC.

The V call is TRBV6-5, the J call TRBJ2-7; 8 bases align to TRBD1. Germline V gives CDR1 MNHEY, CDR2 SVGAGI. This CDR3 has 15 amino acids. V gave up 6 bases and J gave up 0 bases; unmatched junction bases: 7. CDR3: CASSAWTGSSYEQYF. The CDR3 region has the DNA TGTGCCAGCAGCGCCTGGACAGGGAGCTCCTACGAGCAGTACTTC.

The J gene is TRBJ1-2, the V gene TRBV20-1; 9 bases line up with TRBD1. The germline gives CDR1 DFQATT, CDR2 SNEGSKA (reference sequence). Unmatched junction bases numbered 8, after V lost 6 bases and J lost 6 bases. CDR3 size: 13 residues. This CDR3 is CSAPPTGGHGYTF. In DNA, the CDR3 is TGCAGTGCCCCCCCGACAGGGGGTCATGGCTACACCTTC.

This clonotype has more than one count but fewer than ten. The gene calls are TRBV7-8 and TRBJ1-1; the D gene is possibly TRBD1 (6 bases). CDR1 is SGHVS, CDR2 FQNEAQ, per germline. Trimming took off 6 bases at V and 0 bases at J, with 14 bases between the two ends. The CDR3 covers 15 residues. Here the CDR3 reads CASRRATGVNTEAFF. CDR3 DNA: TGTGCCAGCAGAAGAGCGACAGGAGTGAACACTGAAGCTTTCTTT.

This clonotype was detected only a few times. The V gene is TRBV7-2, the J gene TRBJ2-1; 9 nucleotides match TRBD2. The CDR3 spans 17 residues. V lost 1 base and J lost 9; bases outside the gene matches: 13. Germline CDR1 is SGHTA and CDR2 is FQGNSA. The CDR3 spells CASSLDSTSGLGFEQFF. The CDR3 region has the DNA TGTGCCAGCAGCTTAGACTCGACTAGCGGCCTAGGATTTGAGCAGTTCTTC.

This CDR3 reads CASSASGTGNAFF. As DNA, the CDR3 is TGTGCCAGCAGTGCCTCCGGGACAGGGAATGCTTTCTTT. The chain joins TRBV6-1 to TRBJ1-1, with 9 bases that match TRBD1. Trimming at V came to 4 bases and at J to 11 bases, leaving 8 bases not matched to a gene. This CDR3 is 13 amino acids long. Germline CDR1 and CDR2: MNHNS and SASEGT.

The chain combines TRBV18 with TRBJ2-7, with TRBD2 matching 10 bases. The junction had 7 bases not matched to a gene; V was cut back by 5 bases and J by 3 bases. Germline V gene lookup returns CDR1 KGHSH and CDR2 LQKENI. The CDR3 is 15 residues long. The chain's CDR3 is CASSTTGTSVYEQYF. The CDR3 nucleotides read TGTGCCAGCTCAACGACCGGGACTAGCGTCTACGAGCAGTACTTC. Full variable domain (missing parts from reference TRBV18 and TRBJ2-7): NAGVMQNPRHLVRRRGQEARLRCSPMKGHSHVYWYRQLPEEGLKFMVYLQKENIIDESGMPKERFSAEFPKEGPSILRIQQVVRGDSAAYFCASSTTGTSVYEQYFGPGTRLTVT.

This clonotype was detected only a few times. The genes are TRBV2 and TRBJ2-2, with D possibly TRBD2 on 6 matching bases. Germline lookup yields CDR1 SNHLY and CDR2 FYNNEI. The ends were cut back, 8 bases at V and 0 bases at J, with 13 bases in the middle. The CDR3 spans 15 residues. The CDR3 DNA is TGTGCCAGCCGCTTAGCGGATACGAACACCGGGGAGCTGTTTTTT. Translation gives CASRLADTNTGELFF. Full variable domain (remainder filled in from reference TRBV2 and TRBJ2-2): EPEVTQTPSHQVTQMGQEVILRCVPISNHLYFYWYRQILGQKVEFLVSFYNNEISEKSEIFDDQFSVERPDGSNFTLKIRSTKLEDSAMYFCASRLADTNTGELFFGEGSRLTVL.

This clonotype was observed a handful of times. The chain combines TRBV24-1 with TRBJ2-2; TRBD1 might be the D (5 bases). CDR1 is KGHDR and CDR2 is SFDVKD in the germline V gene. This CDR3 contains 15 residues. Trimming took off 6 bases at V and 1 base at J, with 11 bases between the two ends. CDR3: CATSLSQGNTGELFF. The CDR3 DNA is TGTGCCACCAGTCTCAGCCAGGGGAACACCGGGGAGCTGTTTTTT.

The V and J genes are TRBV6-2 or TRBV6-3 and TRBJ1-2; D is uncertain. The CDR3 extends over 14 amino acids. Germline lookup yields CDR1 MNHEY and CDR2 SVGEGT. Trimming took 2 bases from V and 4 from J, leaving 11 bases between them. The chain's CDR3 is CASSYPDAIYGYTF. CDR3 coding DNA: TGTGCCAGCAGTTACCCCGATGCTATCTATGGCTACACCTTC.

For the CDR3, the DNA is TGCAGCGTTGGGTATGTTGGGACAGAGAACACTGAAGCTTTCTTT. Translation: CSVGYVGTENTEAFF. The rearrangement joins TRBV29-1 to TRBJ1-1; TRBD1 matches 7 bases. CDR1 and CDR2 from the germline V gene are SQVTM and ANQGSEA. There are 15 residues in the CDR3. J was trimmed by 1 base and V by 4 bases; bases with no gene match: 9. The variable domain in full, completed from reference TRBV29-1 and TRBJ1-1, reads SAVISQKPSRDICQRGTSLTIQCQVDSQVTMMFWYRQQPGQSLTLIATANQGSEATYESGFVIDKFPISRPNLTFSTLTVSNMSPEDSSIYLCSVGYVGTENTEAFFGQGTRLTVV.

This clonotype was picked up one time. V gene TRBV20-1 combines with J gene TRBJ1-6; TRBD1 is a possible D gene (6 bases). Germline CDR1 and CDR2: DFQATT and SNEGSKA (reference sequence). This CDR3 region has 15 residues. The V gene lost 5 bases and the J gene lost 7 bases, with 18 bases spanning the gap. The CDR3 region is CSARTGPGRNSPLHF. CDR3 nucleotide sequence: TGCAGTGCTCGCACAGGGCCGGGGCGGAATTCACCCCTCCACTTT.

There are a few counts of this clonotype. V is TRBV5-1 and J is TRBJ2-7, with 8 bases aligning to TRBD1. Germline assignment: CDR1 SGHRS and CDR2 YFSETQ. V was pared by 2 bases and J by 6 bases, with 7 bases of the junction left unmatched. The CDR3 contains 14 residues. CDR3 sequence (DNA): TGCGCCAGCAGCTTCGACAGGGGTGAAAGCGAGCAGTACTTC. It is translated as CASSFDRGESEQYF. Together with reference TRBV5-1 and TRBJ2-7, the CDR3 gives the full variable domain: KAGVTQTPRYLIKTRGQQVTLSCSPISGHRSVSWYQQTPGQGLQFLFEYFSETQRNKGNFPGRFSGRQFSNSRSEMNVSTLELGDSALYLCASSFDRGESEQYFGPGTRLTVT.

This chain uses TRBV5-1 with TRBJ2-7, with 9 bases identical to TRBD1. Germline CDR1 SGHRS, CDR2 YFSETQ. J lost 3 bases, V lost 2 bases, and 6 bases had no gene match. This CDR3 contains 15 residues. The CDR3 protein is CASSLQGAGYYEQYF. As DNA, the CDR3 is TGCGCCAGCAGCTTACAGGGGGCGGGCTACTACGAGCAGTACTTC.

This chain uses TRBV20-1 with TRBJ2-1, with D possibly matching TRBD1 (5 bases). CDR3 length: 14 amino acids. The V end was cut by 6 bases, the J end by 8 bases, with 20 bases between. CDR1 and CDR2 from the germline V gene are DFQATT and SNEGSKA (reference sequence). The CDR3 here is CSATSRAVGDEQFF. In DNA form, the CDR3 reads TGCAGTGCGACCAGCAGGGCGGTAGGAGATGAGCAGTTCTTC.